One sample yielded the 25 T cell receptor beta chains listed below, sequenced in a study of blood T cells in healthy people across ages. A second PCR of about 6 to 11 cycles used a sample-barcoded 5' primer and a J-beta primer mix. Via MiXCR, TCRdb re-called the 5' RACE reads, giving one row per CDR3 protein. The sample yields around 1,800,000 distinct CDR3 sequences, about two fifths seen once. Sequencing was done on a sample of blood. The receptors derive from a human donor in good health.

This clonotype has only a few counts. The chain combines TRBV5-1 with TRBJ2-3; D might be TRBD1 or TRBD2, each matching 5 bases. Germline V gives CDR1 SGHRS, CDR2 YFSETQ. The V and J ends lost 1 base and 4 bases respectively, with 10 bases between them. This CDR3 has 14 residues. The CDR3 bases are TGCGCCAGCAGCTTGTTCGGGGACCCAGATACGCAGTATTTT. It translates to CASSLFGDPDTQYF.

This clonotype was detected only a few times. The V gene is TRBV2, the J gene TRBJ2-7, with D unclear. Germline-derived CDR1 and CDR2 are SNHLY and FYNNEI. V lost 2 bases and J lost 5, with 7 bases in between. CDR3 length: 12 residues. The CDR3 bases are TGTGCCAGCAGTGAAATGTGGCACGAGCAGTACTTC. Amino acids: CASSEMWHEQYF.

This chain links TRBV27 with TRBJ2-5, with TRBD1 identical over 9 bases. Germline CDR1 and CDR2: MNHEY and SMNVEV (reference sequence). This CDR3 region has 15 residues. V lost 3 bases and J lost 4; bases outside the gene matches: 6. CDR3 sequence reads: CASSFWGTGRETQYF. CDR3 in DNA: TGTGCCAGCAGTTTTTGGGGGACAGGGAGAGAGACCCAGTACTTC.

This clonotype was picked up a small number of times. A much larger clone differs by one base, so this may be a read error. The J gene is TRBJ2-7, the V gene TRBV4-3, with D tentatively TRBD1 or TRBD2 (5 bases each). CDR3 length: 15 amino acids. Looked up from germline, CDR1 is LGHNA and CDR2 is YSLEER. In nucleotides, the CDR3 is TGCACCAGCAGCCAAGAAGAGGGGTCCTCCTACGAGCAGTACTTC. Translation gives CTSSQEEGSSYEQYF.

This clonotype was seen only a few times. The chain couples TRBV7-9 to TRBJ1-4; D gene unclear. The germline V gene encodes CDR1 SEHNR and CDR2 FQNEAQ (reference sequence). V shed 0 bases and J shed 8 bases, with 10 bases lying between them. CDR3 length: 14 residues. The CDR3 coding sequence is TGTGCCAGCAGCTTAGCGACCGAAGGGGAAAAACTGTTTTTT. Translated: CASSLATEGEKLFF.

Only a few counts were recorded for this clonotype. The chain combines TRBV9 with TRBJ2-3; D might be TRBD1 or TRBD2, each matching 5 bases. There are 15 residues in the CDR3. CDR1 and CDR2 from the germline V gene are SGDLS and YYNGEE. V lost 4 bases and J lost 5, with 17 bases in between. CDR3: CASSPYGDGGDTQYF. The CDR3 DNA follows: TGTGCCAGCAGCCCCTATGGAGATGGGGGAGATACGCAGTATTTT.

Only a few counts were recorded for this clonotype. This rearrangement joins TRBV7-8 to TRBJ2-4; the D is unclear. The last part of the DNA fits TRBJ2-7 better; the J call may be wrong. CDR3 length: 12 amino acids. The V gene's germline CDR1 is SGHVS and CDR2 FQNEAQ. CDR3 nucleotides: TGTGCCAGCAGCCCTAGGGCGAACGAGCAGTACTTC. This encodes CASSPRANEQYF.

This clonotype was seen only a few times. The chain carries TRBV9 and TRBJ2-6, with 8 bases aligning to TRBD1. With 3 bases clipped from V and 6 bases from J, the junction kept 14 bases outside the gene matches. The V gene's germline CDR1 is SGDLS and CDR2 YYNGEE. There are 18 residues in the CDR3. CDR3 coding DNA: TGTGCCAGCAGCGGGACTATCCGGGACAGGTTTCTGGCCAACGTCCTGACTTTC. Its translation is CASSGTIRDRFLANVLTF.

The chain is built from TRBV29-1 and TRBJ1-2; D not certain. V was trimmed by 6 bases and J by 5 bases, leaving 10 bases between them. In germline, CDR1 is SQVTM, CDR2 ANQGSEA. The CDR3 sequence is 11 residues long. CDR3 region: CSVFGSYGYTF. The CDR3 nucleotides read TGCAGCGTCTTTGGATCTTATGGCTACACCTTC.

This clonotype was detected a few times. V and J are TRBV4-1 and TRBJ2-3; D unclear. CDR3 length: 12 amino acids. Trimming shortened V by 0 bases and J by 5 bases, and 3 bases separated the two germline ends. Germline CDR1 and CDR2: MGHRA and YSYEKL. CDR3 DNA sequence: TGCGCCAGCAGCCAAGATGTAGATACGCAGTATTTT. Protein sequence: CASSQDVDTQYF.

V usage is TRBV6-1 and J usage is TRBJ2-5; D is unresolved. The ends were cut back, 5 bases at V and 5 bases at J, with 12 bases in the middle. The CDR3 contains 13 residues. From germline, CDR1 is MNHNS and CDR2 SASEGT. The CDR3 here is CASSFVMGETQYF. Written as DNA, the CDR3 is TGTGCCAGCAGTTTTGTGATGGGCGAGACCCAGTACTTC.

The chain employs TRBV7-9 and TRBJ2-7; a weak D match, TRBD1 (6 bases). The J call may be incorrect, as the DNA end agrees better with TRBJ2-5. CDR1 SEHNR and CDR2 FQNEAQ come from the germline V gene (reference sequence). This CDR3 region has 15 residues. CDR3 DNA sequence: TGTGCCAGCAGCTTACGCCAGGGGCCTCTAGAGACCCAGTACTTC. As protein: CASSLRQGPLETQYF.

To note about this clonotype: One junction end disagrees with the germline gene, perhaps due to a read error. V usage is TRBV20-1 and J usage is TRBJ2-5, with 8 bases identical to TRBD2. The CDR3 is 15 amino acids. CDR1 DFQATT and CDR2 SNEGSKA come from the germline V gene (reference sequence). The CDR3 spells CSARDRRGGPETRYF. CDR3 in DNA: TGCAGTGCTAGAGATCGACGGGGGGGCCCTGAGACCCGGTACTTC.

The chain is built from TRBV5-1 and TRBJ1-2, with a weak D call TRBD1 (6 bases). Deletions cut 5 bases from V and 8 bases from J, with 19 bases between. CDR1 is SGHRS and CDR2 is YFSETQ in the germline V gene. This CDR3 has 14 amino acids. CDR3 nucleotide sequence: TGCGCCAGCAGTAATGGGACACCACGAATCGGCTACACCTTC. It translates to CASSNGTPRIGYTF. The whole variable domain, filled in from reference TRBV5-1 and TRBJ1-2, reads KAGVTQTPRYLIKTRGQQVTLSCSPISGHRSVSWYQQTPGQGLQFLFEYFSETQRNKGNFPGRFSGRQFSNSRSEMNVSTLELGDSALYLCASSNGTPRIGYTFGSGTRLTVV.

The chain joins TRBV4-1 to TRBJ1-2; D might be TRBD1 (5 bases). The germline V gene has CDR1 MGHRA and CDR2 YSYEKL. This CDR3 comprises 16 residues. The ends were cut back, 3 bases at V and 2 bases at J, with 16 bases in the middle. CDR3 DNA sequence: TGCGCCAGCAGCCAGCCCCACCGGGGGGGAAACTATGGCTACACCTTC. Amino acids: CASSQPHRGGNYGYTF.

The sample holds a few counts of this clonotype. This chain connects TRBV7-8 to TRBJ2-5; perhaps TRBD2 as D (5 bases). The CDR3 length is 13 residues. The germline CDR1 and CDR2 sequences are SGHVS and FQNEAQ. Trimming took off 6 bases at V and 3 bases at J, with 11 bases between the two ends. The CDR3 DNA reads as TGTGCCAGCAGGACCGGGGAAAAAGAGACCCAGTACTTC. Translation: CASRTGEKETQYF.

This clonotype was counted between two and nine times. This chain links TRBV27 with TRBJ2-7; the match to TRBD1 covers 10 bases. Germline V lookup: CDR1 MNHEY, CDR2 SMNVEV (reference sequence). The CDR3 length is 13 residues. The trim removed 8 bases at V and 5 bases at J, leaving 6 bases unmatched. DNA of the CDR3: TGTGCCAGCGGCACCGGGACAGGGGACGAGCAGTACTTC. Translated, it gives CASGTGTGDEQYF.

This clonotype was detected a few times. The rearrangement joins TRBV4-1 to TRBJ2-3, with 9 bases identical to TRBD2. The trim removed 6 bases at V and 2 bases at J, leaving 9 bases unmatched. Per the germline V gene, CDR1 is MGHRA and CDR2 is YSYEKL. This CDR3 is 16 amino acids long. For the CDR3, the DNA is TGCGCCAGCAGAGGATTAGCGGGGGTCTACACAGATACGCAGTATTTT. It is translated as CASRGLAGVYTDTQYF.

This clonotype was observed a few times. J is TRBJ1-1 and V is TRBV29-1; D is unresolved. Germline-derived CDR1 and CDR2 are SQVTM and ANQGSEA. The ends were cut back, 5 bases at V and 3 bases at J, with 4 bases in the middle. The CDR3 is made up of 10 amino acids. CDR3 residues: CSVIDTEAFF. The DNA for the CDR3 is TGCAGCGTTATCGACACTGAAGCTTTCTTT.

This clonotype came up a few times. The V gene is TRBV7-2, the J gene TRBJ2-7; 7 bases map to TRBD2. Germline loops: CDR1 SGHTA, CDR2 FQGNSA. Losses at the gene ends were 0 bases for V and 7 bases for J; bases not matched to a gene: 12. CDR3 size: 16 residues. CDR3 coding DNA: TGTGCCAGCAGCTTAGCCCCTAGCGGTGAGGCCTTTGAGCAGTACTTC. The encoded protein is CASSLAPSGEAFEQYF.

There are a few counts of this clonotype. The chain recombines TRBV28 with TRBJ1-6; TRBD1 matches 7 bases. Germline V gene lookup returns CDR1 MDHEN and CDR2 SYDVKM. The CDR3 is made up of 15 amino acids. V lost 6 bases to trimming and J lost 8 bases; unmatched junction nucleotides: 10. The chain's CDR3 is CASSSQGVADSPLHF. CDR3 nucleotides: TGTGCCAGCAGCTCGCAGGGGGTAGCTGATTCACCCCTCCACTTT.

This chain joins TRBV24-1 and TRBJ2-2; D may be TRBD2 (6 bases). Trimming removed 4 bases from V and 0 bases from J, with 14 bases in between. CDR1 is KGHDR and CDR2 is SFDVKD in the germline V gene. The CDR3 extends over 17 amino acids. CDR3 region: CATSEWGEEPNTGELFF. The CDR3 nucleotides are TGTGCCACCAGTGAGTGGGGGGAGGAACCGAACACCGGGGAGCTGTTTTTT.

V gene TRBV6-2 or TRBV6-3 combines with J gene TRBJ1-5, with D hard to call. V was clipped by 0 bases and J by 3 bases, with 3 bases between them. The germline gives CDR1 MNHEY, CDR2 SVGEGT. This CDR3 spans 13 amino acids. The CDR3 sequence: CASSYSTNQPQHF. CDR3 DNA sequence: TGTGCCAGCAGTTACTCTACCAATCAGCCCCAGCATTTT.

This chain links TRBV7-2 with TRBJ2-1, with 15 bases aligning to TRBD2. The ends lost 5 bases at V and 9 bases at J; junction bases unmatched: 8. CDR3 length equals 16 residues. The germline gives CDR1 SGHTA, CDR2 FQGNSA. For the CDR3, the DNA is TGTGCCAGCAGCCCCCGGACTAGCGGGAGGGTTACTGAGCAGTTCTTC. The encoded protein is CASSPRTSGRVTEQFF.

The CDR3 reads CASSLAQGDEQFF. The DNA of the CDR3 is TGCGCCAGCAGCTTGGCTCAGGGGGATGAGCAGTTCTTC. The chain employs TRBV5-1 and TRBJ2-1, with 7 positions matching TRBD1. Germline V gene data show CDR1 as SGHRS and CDR2 as YFSETQ. V was pared by 0 bases and J by 8 bases, with 2 bases of the junction left unmatched. This CDR3 has 13 residues. Supplemented by reference TRBV5-1 and TRBJ2-1, the full variable domain reads KAGVTQTPRYLIKTRGQQVTLSCSPISGHRSVSWYQQTPGQGLQFLFEYFSETQRNKGNFPGRFSGRQFSNSRSEMNVSTLELGDSALYLCASSLAQGDEQFFGPGTRLTVL.